This TCR beta chain was sequenced during a study of blood T cell repertoires in COVID-19 (TCRdb year 2020). At the level of the whole study: Collaborator samples came from the United States, Italy and Spain and covered acute and convalescent phases of COVID-19. The prospective study material was composed of cDNA or gDNA derived from T cells, B-cell-depleted T cells, or PBMCs. Where available, HLA class I and class II types were obtained from metadata supplied by the sample provider rather than from assay-based typing. Deeply sampled blood TCRbeta repertoires from subjects exposed to, actively infected with, or recovered from COVID-19 were included in the dataset. Nearly every sample came with metadata listing a de-identified subject ID, COVID-19 status, age in years and sex. The samples were drawn from two sources: the first 160 participants of the ongoing ImmuneRACE study, and 1,000 to 1,500 subjects contributed by 6 global collaborators. A freely available public database, intended as a resource for researchers studying the immune response to SARS-CoV-2, is where the repertoires were released.

The research as a whole found: How much clinical and demographic metadata was included differed by source and by participant, and the metadata was provided uncurated.

CDR1 and CDR2 are drawn from the germline V gene (reference sequence): MNHEY, SMNVEV. Clipping removes 5 bases from V and 4 bases from J, with 2 as the unmatched junction base count. Inclusive of the bounding cysteine and phenylalanine, the CDR3 is 14 residues long. Only the CDR3 region is kept as DNA, spanning 42 bases read in frame from base 1. TCRbeta CDR3 regions were amplified from genomic DNA by means of the immunoSEQ Assay, a bias-controlled multiplex PCR. From the authors' description of their analysis: The number of nucleated cells in each sample was estimated from the amplification of reference gene primers within the assay. To quantify the absolute abundance of each unique TCRbeta CDR3 rearrangement, sequence reads were collapsed and filtered. For each sample, productive Simpson clonality was calculated as the square root of Simpson's diversity index across productive rearrangements. As stored in TCRdb, this immuneACCESS dataset retains in-frame rearrangements with V and J assigned. A fraction of the clones does not appear; measured against another copy, unresolved V genes explain less than half of the discrepancy, and the remainder lacks a known reason. The V and J calls and clone size were taken over from that table, and D and trimming were inferred from the DNA. The sample table records around 310,000 clones; 90% of these occur just once. The top ten hold 0.8% to 1.3% of the sample.

One collaborating source in Seattle enrolled patients while the patients were actively infected and followed the patients over time throughout the course of disease. Whole blood was collected in K2EDTA tubes by collaborating institutions according to the institutions' own protocols. For TCRbeta analysis, collaborators shipped samples as frozen whole blood, isolated PBMCs, or DNA extracted from either of those sample types. Worth noting for this clone: It lacks a known antigen. No clone much larger than this one lies a single base away; base qualities are absent.

The clonotype originates from a woman between 40 and 50 years old with COVID-19, enrolled during active disease. The chain was built from TRBV27 and TRBJ2-5; 12 middle bases align to TRBD2. Material: peripheral blood. The CDR3 protein: CASSPGLAGETQYF. The DNA reads as follows: TGTGCCAGCAGTCCGGGACTAGCGGGAGAGACCCAGTACTTC.